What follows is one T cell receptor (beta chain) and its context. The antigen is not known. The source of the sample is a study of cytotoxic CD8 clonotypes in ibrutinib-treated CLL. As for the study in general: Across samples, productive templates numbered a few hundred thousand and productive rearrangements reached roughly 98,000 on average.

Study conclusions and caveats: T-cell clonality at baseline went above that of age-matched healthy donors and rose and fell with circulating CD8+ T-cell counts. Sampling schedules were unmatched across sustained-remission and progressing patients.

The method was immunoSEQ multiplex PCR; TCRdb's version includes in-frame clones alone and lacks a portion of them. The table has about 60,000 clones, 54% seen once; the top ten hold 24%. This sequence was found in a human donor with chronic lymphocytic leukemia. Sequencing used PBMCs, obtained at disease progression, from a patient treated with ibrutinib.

Here the CDR3 DNA reads TGTGCCAGCAGCGCCGACTACGGACAGGGGGACTACGAGCAGTACTTC. Amino acids: CASSADYGQGDYEQYF. The chain employs TRBV9 and TRBJ2-7; 10 bases agree with TRBD1. Germline V gene data show CDR1 as SGDLS and CDR2 as YYNGEE. With V trimmed by 3 bases and J by 3 bases, 9 bases remained unmatched. The CDR3 covers 16 residues.